The clone carrying this TCR beta chain appeared many times. Its specificity is not known. Per the germline V gene, CDR1 is SGHAT and CDR2 is FQNNGV. V lost 5 bases and J 8 bases, leaving 13 bases between the germline ends. The CDR3 loop spans 14 amino acids. The entry originates in a study of Graves' ophthalmopathy and Graves' hyperthyroidism. Overall study findings and caveats: The authors also found most expanded thyroid clonotypes above 0.001 frequency in blood.

The diagnosis was founded upon clinical symptoms, serum thyroxine, TRAb, thyroid ultrasound and orbital computed tomography. The PBMCs originated from more than 7.5 ml of fresh peripheral blood. Amplification of the TCR beta CDR3 regions used RNA transcripts (as template). In the first round, RT-PCR was carried out with HTBI primers, and a multiplex PCR formed the second round. Each CDR3 protein is one row after TCRdb ran MiXCR on the multiplex PCR reads. Seen here are some 750,000 distinct CDR3 sequences, 40% observed once, and the top ten hold 44%. The gene calls are TRBV11-2 and TRBJ1-6; D possibly corresponds to TRBD1 (6 bases). This receptor was obtained from an adult man with Graves' ophthalmopathy. The sequenced sample consisted of peripheral blood. CDR3 in amino acids: CASSHRARDSPLHF. CDR3 coding DNA: TGTGCCAGCAGCCACAGGGCACGCGATTCACCCCTCCACTTT.